This TCR beta chain was obtained from a study of T cells in women clearing cervical HPV infection. Turning to the study itself: Case blood was drawn when the lesion was first found; control blood after infection became undetectable.

Assay: immunoSEQ multiplex PCR; the TCRdb copy retains only in-frame clones and omits some. This table holds roughly 48,000 clones. For this clone: As yet, its antigen is unknown. Read data end 3 residues before the CDR3 end; the end is taken from the germline J gene.

Germline V gene sequence: CDR1 KGHSH, CDR2 LQKENI. The CDR3 runs 20 residues. With V trimmed by 3 bases and J by 0 bases, 10 bases remained unmatched. Regarding the study as a whole: TRBV6-7 relative abundance averaged about 0.1% in cases and under 0.2% in controls.

Each participant carried one incident cervical HPV16 infection only. The rearrangement uses TRBV18 and TRBJ2-6; 11 nucleotides line up with TRBD1. The sequence derives from a woman aged 18 to 75 with a cervical HPV16 infection that either progressed to CIN3+ or cleared (not recorded which). The sequenced material came from blood buffy coat. CDR3 DNA (partial): TGTGCCAGCTCACCGTGGACAGGGGGCCTTTCAAGCTCTGGGGCCAACGTC. It encodes CASSPWTGGLSSSGANV. The whole CDR3 sequence is CASSPWTGGLSSSGANVLTF.